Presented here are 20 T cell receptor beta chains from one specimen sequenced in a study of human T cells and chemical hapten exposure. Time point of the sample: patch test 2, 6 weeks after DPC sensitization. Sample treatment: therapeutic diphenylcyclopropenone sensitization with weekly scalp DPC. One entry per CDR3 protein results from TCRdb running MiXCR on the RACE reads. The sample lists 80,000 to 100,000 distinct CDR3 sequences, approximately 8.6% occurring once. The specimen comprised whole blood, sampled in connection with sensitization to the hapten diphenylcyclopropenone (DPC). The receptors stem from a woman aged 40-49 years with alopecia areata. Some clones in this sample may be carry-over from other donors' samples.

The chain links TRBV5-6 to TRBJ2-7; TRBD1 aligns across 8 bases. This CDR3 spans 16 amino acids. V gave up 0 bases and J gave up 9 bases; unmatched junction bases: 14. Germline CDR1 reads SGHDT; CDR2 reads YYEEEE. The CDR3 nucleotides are TGTGCCAGCAGCTTGGACCCGACAGGGGCAAGGTCTCCGCAGTACTTC. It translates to CASSLDPTGARSPQYF.

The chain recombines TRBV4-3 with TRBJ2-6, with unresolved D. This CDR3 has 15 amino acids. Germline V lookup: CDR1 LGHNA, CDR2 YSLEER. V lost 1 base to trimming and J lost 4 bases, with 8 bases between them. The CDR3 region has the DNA TGCGCCAGCAGCCAAGGATACCGCGGGGCCAACGTCCTGACTTTC. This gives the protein CASSQGYRGANVLTF.

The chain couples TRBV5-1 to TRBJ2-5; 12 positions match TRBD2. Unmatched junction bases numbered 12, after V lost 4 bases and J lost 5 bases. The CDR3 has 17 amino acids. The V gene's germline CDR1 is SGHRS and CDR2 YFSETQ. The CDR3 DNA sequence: TGCGCCAGCAGCCCCGGACCTAGCGGGAGGGCTGTGGAGACCCAGTACTTC. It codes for CASSPGPSGRAVETQYF.

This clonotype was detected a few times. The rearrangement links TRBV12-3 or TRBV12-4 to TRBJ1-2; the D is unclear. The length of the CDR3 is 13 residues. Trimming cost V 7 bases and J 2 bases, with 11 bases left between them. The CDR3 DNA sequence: TGTGCCAGCACTATGGACTTAAACTATGGCTACACCTTC. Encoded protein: CASTMDLNYGYTF.

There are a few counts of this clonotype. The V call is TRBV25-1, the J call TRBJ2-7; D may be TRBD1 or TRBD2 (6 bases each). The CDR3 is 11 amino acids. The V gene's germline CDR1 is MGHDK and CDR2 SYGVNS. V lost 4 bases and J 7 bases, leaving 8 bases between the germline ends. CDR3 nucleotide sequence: TGTGCCAGCAGTGGAGGGGGGGAGCAGTACTTC. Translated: CASSGGGEQYF.

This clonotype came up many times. The CDR3 reads CASSELAGVPGDTQYF. CDR3 nucleotides: TGTGCCAGCAGTGAACTAGCGGGGGTGCCGGGCGATACGCAGTATTTT. The rearrangement uses TRBV2 and TRBJ2-3, with 10 bases identical to TRBD2. Germline V lookup: CDR1 SNHLY, CDR2 FYNNEI. This CDR3 comprises 16 residues. The ends lost 2 bases at V and 6 bases at J; junction bases unmatched: 8.

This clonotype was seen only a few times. CDR3 sequence (DNA): TGCAGTGCTAGACACACGGGAGGGCCCGATGAGCAGTTCTTC. Translating gives CSARHTGGPDEQFF. This rearrangement joins TRBV20-1 to TRBJ2-1, with TRBD2 identical over 8 bases. The V gene end was trimmed by 2 bases and the J gene end by 8 bases; junction bases not matched to a gene: 8. This CDR3 has 14 amino acids. Per germline, CDR1 DFQATT and CDR2 SNEGSKA (reference sequence).

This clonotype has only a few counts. CDR3 sequence: CSATHNEQFF. The CDR3 region has the DNA TGCAGTGCCACCCATAATGAGCAGTTCTTC. The chain combines TRBV20-1 with TRBJ2-1; D not resolved. The CDR3 consists of 10 residues. Between the trimmed V and J ends, which lost 6 bases and 7 bases, there was a span of 7 bases. Germline V lookup: CDR1 DFQATT, CDR2 SNEGSKA (reference sequence).

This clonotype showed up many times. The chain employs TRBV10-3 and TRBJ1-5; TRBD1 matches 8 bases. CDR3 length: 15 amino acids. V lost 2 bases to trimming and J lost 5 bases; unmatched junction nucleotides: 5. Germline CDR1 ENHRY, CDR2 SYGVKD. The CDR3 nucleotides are TGTGCCATCAGTGAGGGACCGACAGGGGATCAGCCCCAGCATTTT. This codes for CAISEGPTGDQPQHF.

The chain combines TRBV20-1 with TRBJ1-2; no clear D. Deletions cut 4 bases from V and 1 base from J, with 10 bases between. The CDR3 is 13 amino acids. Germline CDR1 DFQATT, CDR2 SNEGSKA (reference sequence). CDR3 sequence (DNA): TGCAGTGCTACCGAGGGAGTTAACTATGGCTACACCTTC. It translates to CSATEGVNYGYTF.

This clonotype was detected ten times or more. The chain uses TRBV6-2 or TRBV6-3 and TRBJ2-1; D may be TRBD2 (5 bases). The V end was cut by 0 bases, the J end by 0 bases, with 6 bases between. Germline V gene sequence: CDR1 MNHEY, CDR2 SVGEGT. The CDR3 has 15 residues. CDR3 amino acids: CASSYSGVSYNEQFF. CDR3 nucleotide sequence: TGTGCCAGCAGTTACTCCGGGGTCTCCTACAATGAGCAGTTCTTC.

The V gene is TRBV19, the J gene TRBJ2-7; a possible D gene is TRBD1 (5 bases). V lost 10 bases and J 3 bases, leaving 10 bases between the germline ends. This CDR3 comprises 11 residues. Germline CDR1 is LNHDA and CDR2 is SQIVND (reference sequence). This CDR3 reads CATQRGYEQYF. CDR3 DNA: TGTGCCACCCAAAGGGGCTACGAGCAGTACTTC.

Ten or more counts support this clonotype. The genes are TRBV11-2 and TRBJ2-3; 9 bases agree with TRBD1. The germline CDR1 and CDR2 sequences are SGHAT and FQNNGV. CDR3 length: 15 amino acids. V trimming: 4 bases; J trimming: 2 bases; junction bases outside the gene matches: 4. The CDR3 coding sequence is TGTGCCAGCAGCTCCGGGACAGGGTCCACAGATACGCAGTATTTT. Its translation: CASSSGTGSTDTQYF.

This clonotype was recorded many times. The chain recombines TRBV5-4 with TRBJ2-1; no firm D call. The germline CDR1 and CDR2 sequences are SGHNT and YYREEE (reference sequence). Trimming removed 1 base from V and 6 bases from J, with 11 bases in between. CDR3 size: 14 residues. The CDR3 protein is CASSLISTPNEQFF. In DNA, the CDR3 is TGTGCCAGCAGCTTGATATCGACGCCCAATGAGCAGTTCTTC.

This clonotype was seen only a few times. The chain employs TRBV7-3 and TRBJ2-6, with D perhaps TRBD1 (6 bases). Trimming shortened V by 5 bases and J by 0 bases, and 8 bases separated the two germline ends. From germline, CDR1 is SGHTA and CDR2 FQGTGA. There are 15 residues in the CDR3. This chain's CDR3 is CASSKDSSGANVLTF. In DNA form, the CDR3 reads TGTGCCAGCAGCAAGGACAGCTCTGGGGCCAACGTCCTGACTTTC. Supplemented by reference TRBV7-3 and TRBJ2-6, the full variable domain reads GAGVSQTPSNKVTEKGKYVELRCDPISGHTALYWYRQSLGQGPEFLIYFQGTGAADDSGLPNDRFFAVRPEGSVSTLKIQRTERGDSAVYLCASSKDSSGANVLTFGAGSRLTVL.

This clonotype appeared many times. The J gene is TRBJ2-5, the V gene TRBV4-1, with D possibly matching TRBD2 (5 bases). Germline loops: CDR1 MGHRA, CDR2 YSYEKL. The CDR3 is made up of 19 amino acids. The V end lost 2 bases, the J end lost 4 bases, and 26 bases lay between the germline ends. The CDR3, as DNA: TGCGCCAGCAGCCAAATTTATCCAGGCGGCGTGTATGGAGGAGAGACCCAGTACTTC. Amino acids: CASSQIYPGGVYGGETQYF.

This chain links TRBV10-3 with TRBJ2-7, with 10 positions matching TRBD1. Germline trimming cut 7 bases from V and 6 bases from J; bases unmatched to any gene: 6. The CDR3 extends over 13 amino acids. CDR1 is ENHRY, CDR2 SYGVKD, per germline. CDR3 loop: CAITSGQGLEQYF. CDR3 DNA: TGTGCCATCACTTCGGGACAGGGGCTCGAGCAGTACTTC.

CDR3 loop: CASSFHRDDTEAFF. CDR3 coding DNA: TGTGCCAGCAGCTTCCACAGGGACGACACTGAAGCTTTCTTT. The V call is TRBV7-9, the J call TRBJ1-1; D perhaps matches TRBD1 (6 bases). Between the trimmed V and J ends, which lost 3 bases and 3 bases, there was a span of 11 bases. Germline CDR1 and CDR2: SEHNR and FQNEAQ (reference sequence). CDR3 length: 14 residues.

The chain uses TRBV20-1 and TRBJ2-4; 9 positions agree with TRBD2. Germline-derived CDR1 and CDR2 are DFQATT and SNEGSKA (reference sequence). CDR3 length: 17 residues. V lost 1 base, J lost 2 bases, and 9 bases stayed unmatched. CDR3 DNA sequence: TGCAGTGCTAGAGTTCTGGGCGGGAGGGCCCCCAAAAACATTCAGTACTTC. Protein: CSARVLGGRAPKNIQYF.

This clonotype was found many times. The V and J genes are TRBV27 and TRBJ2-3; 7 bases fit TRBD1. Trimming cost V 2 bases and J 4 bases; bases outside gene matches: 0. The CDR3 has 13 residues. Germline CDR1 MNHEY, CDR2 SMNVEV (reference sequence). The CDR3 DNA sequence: TGTGCCAGCAGTTTACAGGGGGCAGATACGCAGTATTTT. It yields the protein CASSLQGADTQYF.